The 29 T cell receptor beta chains listed next were all sequenced from one sample in a study of blood T cell repertoires in COVID-19. TCRdb keeps only in-frame clones here, not all; method: immunoSEQ multiplex PCR. The sample holds about 35,000 clones, 78% seen once. The source material was peripheral blood. The receptors derive from a man older than 75 with acute or convalescent COVID-19.

This sequence joins TRBV6-4 and TRBJ2-7; 8 bases are a match to TRBD1. CDR3 size: 15 residues. Germline trimming cut 7 bases from V and 5 bases from J; bases unmatched to any gene: 13. The V gene's germline CDR1 is MRHNA and CDR2 SNTAGT. The CDR3 sequence: CASKKGRQGRHEQYF. CDR3 DNA: TGTGCCAGCAAAAAGGGCCGACAGGGGAGACACGAGCAGTACTTC.

J is TRBJ1-5 and V is TRBV19; TRBD1 aligns across 7 bases. The germline V gene encodes CDR1 LNHDA and CDR2 SQIVND (reference sequence). The CDR3 is 15 residues long. V gave up 4 bases and J gave up 7 bases; unmatched junction bases: 10. CDR3 DNA sequence: TGTGCCAGTAGTACCGTGGGACAAGGGGGCCAGCCCCAGCATTTT. Translating gives CASSTVGQGGQPQHF.

The chain links TRBV14 to TRBJ2-1; 7 bases fit TRBD2. Germline V lookup: CDR1 SGHDN, CDR2 FVKESK. The CDR3 has 14 residues. Germline trimming cut 4 bases from V and 8 bases from J; bases unmatched to any gene: 8. The DNA of the CDR3 is TGTGCCAGCAGCCCTATTAGCGGGCGCGATGAGCAGTTCTTC. This encodes CASSPISGRDEQFF.

The chain is built from TRBV14 and TRBJ2-7, with TRBD1 identical over 9 bases. From germline, CDR1 is SGHDN and CDR2 FVKESK. Losses at the gene ends were 4 bases for V and 0 bases for J; bases not matched to a gene: 16. This CDR3 is 19 amino acids long. The CDR3, as DNA: TGTGCCAGCAGCCCCTTTCCCCGTCCCGACAGGGGGACCTCCTACGAGCAGTACTTC. Encoded protein: CASSPFPRPDRGTSYEQYF.

The chain links TRBV6-5 to TRBJ1-5; D remains ambiguous. The V and J ends lost 4 bases and 4 bases respectively, with 14 bases between them. The CDR3 length is 15 residues. Germline CDR1 is MNHEY and CDR2 is SVGAGI. CDR3 region: CASSSRRLGNQPQHF. Written as DNA, the CDR3 is TGTGCCAGCAGTTCCCGGAGACTTGGAAATCAGCCCCAGCATTTT.

The chain employs TRBV2 and TRBJ2-3; TRBD2 agrees at 11 bases. Germline V gene sequence: CDR1 SNHLY, CDR2 FYNNEI. Unmatched junction bases numbered 3, after V lost 7 bases and J lost 6 bases. The CDR3 has 13 residues. The CDR3, as DNA: TGTGCCAGCAAGGCTAGCGGGGGGGATACGCAGTATTTT. Amino acids: CASKASGGDTQYF.

This CDR3 reads CASSFGLASPLQYF. CDR3 in DNA: TGTGCCAGCAGCTTTGGACTAGCCTCCCCACTGCAGTATTTT. The chain employs TRBV7-9 and TRBJ2-3, with 8 bases aligning to TRBD2. CDR3 length equals 14 residues. V lost 3 bases to trimming and J lost 11 bases; unmatched junction nucleotides: 10. Germline lookup yields CDR1 SEHNR and CDR2 FQNEAQ (reference sequence). Drawing the rest from reference TRBV7-9 and TRBJ2-3, the complete variable domain is DTGVSQNPRHKITKRGQNVTFRCDPISEHNRLYWYRQTLGQGPEFLTYFQNEAQLEKSRLLSDRFSAERPKGSFSTLEIQRTEQGDSAMYLCASSFGLASPLQYFGPGTRLTVL.

This clone was seen once. The chain is built from TRBV6-2 or TRBV6-3 and TRBJ1-2; 8 bases are a match to TRBD1. Trimming removed 0 bases from V and 0 bases from J; junction bases left unmatched: 9. The CDR3 is 18 amino acids. CDR1 and CDR2 from the germline V gene are MNHEY and SVGEGT. In DNA, the CDR3 is TGTGCCAGCAGTTACTCGATTACAGGGGGACCGGCTAACTATGGCTACACCTTC. Protein: CASSYSITGGPANYGYTF.

This chain links TRBV6-2 or TRBV6-3 with TRBJ2-6; a weak D match, TRBD2 (6 bases). Germline V lookup: CDR1 MNHEY, CDR2 SVGEGT. V was cut by 0 bases and J by 0 bases, with 12 bases left in between. This CDR3 is built from 18 residues. The CDR3 is CASSYSSGSHSGANVLTF. CDR3 DNA: TGTGCCAGCAGTTACTCGAGCGGGTCCCACTCTGGGGCCAACGTCCTGACTTTC.

The genes are TRBV6-1 and TRBJ1-1; D ambiguous. CDR3 length equals 17 residues. CDR1 and CDR2 (germline): MNHNS, SASEGT. V was cut by 3 bases and J by 0 bases, with 17 bases left in between. The CDR3 spells CASSDDKRDPMNTEAFF. The CDR3 DNA follows: TGTGCCAGCAGTGACGACAAGCGGGATCCCATGAACACTGAAGCTTTCTTT.

This clone was found a few times. This chain uses TRBV19 with TRBJ1-3, with TRBD1 matching 7 bases. With 5 bases clipped from V and 0 bases from J, the junction kept 7 bases outside the gene matches. CDR3 length equals 16 residues. The germline V gene has CDR1 LNHDA and CDR2 SQIVND (reference sequence). The CDR3 bases are TGTGCCAGTAGTTTACCGGGACAGCCCTCTGGAAACACCATATATTTT. It specifies CASSLPGQPSGNTIYF. Variable domain in full (rest from reference TRBV19 and TRBJ1-3): DGGITQSPKYLFRKEGQNVTLSCEQNLNHDAMYWYRQDPGQGLRLIYYSQIVNDFQKGDIAEGYSVSREKKESFPLTVTSAQKNPTAFYLCASSLPGQPSGNTIYFGEGSWLTVV.

The gene calls are TRBV7-8 and TRBJ2-6; maybe TRBD2 (6 bases). CDR1 and CDR2 (germline): SGHVS, FQNEAQ. The CDR3 sequence is 17 residues long. V was cut by 6 bases and J by 0 bases, with 15 bases left in between. CDR3 DNA sequence: TGTGCCAGCAGAACATCGGGAGCAATCTCTGGGGCCAACGTCCTGACTTTC. This sequence encodes CASRTSGAISGANVLTF.

The rearrangement links TRBV6-1 to TRBJ2-5; TRBD1 aligns across 8 bases. CDR1 is MNHNS, CDR2 SASEGT, per germline. The CDR3 totals 18 residues. V lost 3 bases and J lost 3; bases outside the gene matches: 15. CDR3 DNA sequence: TGTGCCAGCAGTGATGTGGCAGGGGGCAGAGGACGGAAAGAGACCCAGTACTTC. Amino acid sequence: CASSDVAGGRGRKETQYF.

The gene calls are TRBV28 and TRBJ2-3; the D gene is possibly TRBD1 (5 bases). V was clipped by 3 bases and J by 2 bases, with 9 bases between them. This CDR3 is built from 14 residues. CDR1 and CDR2 from the germline V gene are MDHEN and SYDVKM. CDR3 DNA sequence: TGTGCCAGCAGTTTTCAGGGCGACACAGATACGCAGTATTTT. Translated: CASSFQGDTDTQYF.

This clone occurred a few times. The V and J genes are TRBV3-1 (or the pseudogene TRBV3-2) and TRBJ2-7; D unresolved. The CDR3 is 17 amino acids. V was shortened by 5 bases and J by 1 base, with 21 bases between the two germline ends. Germline CDR1 reads LGHDT; CDR2 reads YNNKEL (reference sequence). CDR3: CASSYYVSNAESYEQYF. The CDR3 nucleotides read TGTGCCAGCAGCTACTACGTCTCGAATGCAGAGTCCTACGAGCAGTACTTC.

The chain has TRBV18 and TRBJ1-5, with D possibly matching TRBD1 (5 bases). From germline, CDR1 is KGHSH and CDR2 LQKENI. V was shortened by 2 bases and J by 7 bases, with 15 bases between the two germline ends. This CDR3 is 15 amino acids long. The CDR3 sequence is CASSPTRGQGQPQHF. DNA for the CDR3: TGTGCCAGCTCACCAACGAGAGGTCAGGGACAGCCCCAGCATTTT.

The chain combines TRBV11-2 with TRBJ2-5, with D maybe TRBD2 (5 bases). Trimming shortened V by 6 bases and J by 5 bases, and 7 bases separated the two germline ends. Germline loops: CDR1 SGHAT, CDR2 FQNNGV. This CDR3 has 11 residues. DNA of the CDR3: TGTGCCAGCAGTCCGGGGGAGACCCAGTACTTC. This codes for CASSPGETQYF. The whole variable domain, filled in from reference TRBV11-2 and TRBJ2-5, reads EAGVAQSPRYKIIEKRQSVAFWCNPISGHATLYWYQQILGQGPKLLIQFQNNGVVDDSQLPKDRFSAERLKGVDSTLKIQPAKLEDSAVYLCASSPGETQYFGPGTRLLVL.

This rearrangement joins TRBV24-1 to TRBJ2-3; 10 nucleotides agree with TRBD2. After removal of 5 bases from V and 1 base from J, the junction contained 5 bases not matched to a gene. Looked up from germline, CDR1 is KGHDR and CDR2 is SFDVKD. The CDR3 is made up of 16 amino acids. CDR3 in amino acids: CATSVRTSGGTDTQYF. The CDR3 bases are TGTGCCACCAGTGTCAGAACTAGCGGGGGCACAGATACGCAGTATTTT.

The J gene is TRBJ2-1, the V gene TRBV9; D might be TRBD2 (5 bases). The CDR3 is made up of 15 amino acids. Deletions cut 2 bases from V and 4 bases from J, with 13 bases between. Germline CDR1 and CDR2: SGDLS and YYNGEE. CDR3 bases: TGTGCCAGCAGCGTTAGGCTTGCGGGTTACAATGAGCAGTTCTTC. This encodes CASSVRLAGYNEQFF.

The chain uses TRBV5-1 and TRBJ2-2; a possible D gene is TRBD2 (6 bases). Germline-derived CDR1 and CDR2 are SGHRS and YFSETQ. Trimming took off 4 bases at V and 8 bases at J, with 15 bases between the two ends. The CDR3 length is 14 residues. The DNA of the CDR3 is TGCGCCAGCAGCCCGGGACTTGATAGAGGGGAGCTGTTTTTT. It encodes CASSPGLDRGELFF. Variable domain in full (rest from reference TRBV5-1 and TRBJ2-2): KAGVTQTPRYLIKTRGQQVTLSCSPISGHRSVSWYQQTPGQGLQFLFEYFSETQRNKGNFPGRFSGRQFSNSRSEMNVSTLELGDSALYLCASSPGLDRGELFFGEGSRLTVL.

This CDR3 is CASRRDRDFAEAFF. The CDR3 DNA follows: TGTGCCAGCAGACGGGACAGGGATTTCGCTGAAGCTTTCTTT. V usage is TRBV2 and J usage is TRBJ1-1; 9 positions match TRBD1. CDR1 SNHLY and CDR2 FYNNEI come from the germline V gene. CDR3 length equals 14 residues. V dropped 6 bases and J dropped 6; count of bases not matched to a gene: 8.

This rearrangement joins TRBV11-2 to TRBJ2-7; 7 bases fit TRBD1. Germline-derived CDR1 and CDR2 are SGHAT and FQNNGV. The CDR3 spans 15 residues. V dropped 2 bases and J dropped 7; count of bases not matched to a gene: 11. This CDR3 reads CASSLPRQGSGEQYF. The CDR3 DNA reads TGTGCCAGCAGCTTACCCCGACAGGGTTCGGGTGAGCAGTACTTC.

The gene calls are TRBV5-1 and TRBJ1-2, with TRBD1 as a possible D gene (5 bases). CDR3 length equals 13 residues. Between the trimmed V and J ends, which lost 4 bases and 4 bases, there was a span of 11 bases. CDR1 and CDR2 from the germline V gene are SGHRS and YFSETQ. The CDR3 DNA follows: TGCGCCAGCAGCCCCGGGGGGACCTATGGCTACACCTTC. As protein: CASSPGGTYGYTF.

In its sample, this clone was seen a few times. The V and J genes are TRBV14 and TRBJ2-4; 9 nucleotides line up with TRBD1. In germline, CDR1 is SGHDN, CDR2 FVKESK. The V segment lost 6 bases and the J segment 2 bases; nucleotides outside the gene matches: 8. CDR3 size: 16 residues. CDR3 DNA: TGTGCCAGCAGTCCCGGGACAGGGTTTCCCAAAAACATTCAGTACTTC. Translation gives CASSPGTGFPKNIQYF.

The gene calls are TRBV6-1 and TRBJ2-7; D is undetermined. Trimming cost V 2 bases and J 1 base, with 15 bases left between them. Germline CDR1 and CDR2: MNHNS and SASEGT. The CDR3 consists of 16 residues. The CDR3 DNA reads TGTGCCAGCAGTGAATTCAGGTCCGAAGTTTCCTACGAGCAGTACTTC. Its translation: CASSEFRSEVSYEQYF.

In its sample, this clone was seen a few times. The chain has TRBV5-1 and TRBJ2-1, with 8 bases identical to TRBD2. This CDR3 region has 13 residues. V shed 4 bases and J 6 bases; nucleotides not matched to a gene: 3. Germline lookup yields CDR1 SGHRS and CDR2 YFSETQ. The DNA for the CDR3 is TGCGCCAGCAGCCGGGGGGGAAGCAATGAGCAGTTCTTC. Its translation is CASSRGGSNEQFF.

CDR3 region: CASSQAPYSGGTYNEQFF. In DNA, the CDR3 is TGCGCCAGCAGCCAAGCGCCCTACAGCGGGGGGACCTACAATGAGCAGTTCTTC. The V gene is TRBV4-3, the J gene TRBJ2-1; 9 bases are shared with TRBD2. J gave up 2 bases and V 1 base, and 9 bases lay outside the gene matches. From germline, CDR1 is LGHNA and CDR2 YSLEER. CDR3 length: 18 residues.

V and J are TRBV11-3 and TRBJ2-7; 8 nucleotides align to TRBD2. This CDR3 contains 15 residues. Per the germline V gene, CDR1 is SGHNT and CDR2 is YENEEA. The trim removed 0 bases at V and 5 bases at J, leaving 6 bases unmatched. The DNA of the CDR3 is TGTGCCAGCAGCTTAGATTGGACTAGCACCCACGAGCAGTACTTC. Translating it yields CASSLDWTSTHEQYF. Filled out from reference TRBV11-3 and TRBJ2-7, the complete variable domain reads EAGVVQSPRYKIIEKKQPVAFWCNPISGHNTLYWYLQNLGQGPELLIRYENEEAVDDSQLPKDRFSAERLKGVDSTLKIQPAELGDSAVYLCASSLDWTSTHEQYFGPGTRLTVT.

The chain carries TRBV6-5 and TRBJ1-3; 8 nucleotides line up with TRBD1. The CDR3 extends over 15 amino acids. V trimming: 10 bases; J trimming: 1 base; junction bases outside the gene matches: 9. Germline loops: CDR1 MNHEY, CDR2 SVGAGI. The CDR3 DNA reads as TGTGCCACCCATCGACAGGGGAAGTCTGGAAACACCATATATTTT. Its protein product is CATHRQGKSGNTIYF.